The clone carrying this T cell receptor beta chain was seen repeatedly, ten times or more. Absence of ophthalmopathy progression within 18 months defined stable Graves' hyperthyroidism. Diagnosis relied on clinical symptoms, serum thyroxine and TRAb, thyroid ultrasound and orbital computed tomography. The data were obtained in a study of T cells in Graves' hyperthyroidism and ophthalmopathy. TCR beta CDR3 regions were amplified from RNA. A first-round RT-PCR of the TCR CDR3 used the HTBI primer set. TCRdb reanalysed the multiplex PCR reads using MiXCR and keeps one entry per CDR3 protein. Of hundreds of thousands of distinct CDR3 sequences in the sample, 14% were seen once. V gave up 3 bases and J gave up 0 bases; unmatched junction bases: 23. CDR3 size: 22 residues. Germline CDR1 MDHEN, CDR2 SYDVKM.

This TCR derives from a woman younger than 35 with Graves' hyperthyroidism. V gene TRBV28 combines with J gene TRBJ2-3, with 8 bases identical to TRBD2. Sequencing was done on a sample of blood. This chain's CDR3 is CASSFRGERETEVRVSTDTQYF. CDR3 nucleotides: TGTGCCAGCAGTTTTAGGGGGGAGCGGGAGACTGAGGTTAGGGTTAGCACAGATACGCAGTATTTT. Full variable domain (outside the CDR3, taken from reference TRBV28 and TRBJ2-3): DVKVTQSSRYLVKRTGEKVFLECVQDMDHENMFWYRQDPGLGLRLIYFSYDVKMKEKGDIPEGYSVSREKKERFSLILESASTNQTSMYLCASSFRGERETEVRVSTDTQYFGPGTRLTVL.